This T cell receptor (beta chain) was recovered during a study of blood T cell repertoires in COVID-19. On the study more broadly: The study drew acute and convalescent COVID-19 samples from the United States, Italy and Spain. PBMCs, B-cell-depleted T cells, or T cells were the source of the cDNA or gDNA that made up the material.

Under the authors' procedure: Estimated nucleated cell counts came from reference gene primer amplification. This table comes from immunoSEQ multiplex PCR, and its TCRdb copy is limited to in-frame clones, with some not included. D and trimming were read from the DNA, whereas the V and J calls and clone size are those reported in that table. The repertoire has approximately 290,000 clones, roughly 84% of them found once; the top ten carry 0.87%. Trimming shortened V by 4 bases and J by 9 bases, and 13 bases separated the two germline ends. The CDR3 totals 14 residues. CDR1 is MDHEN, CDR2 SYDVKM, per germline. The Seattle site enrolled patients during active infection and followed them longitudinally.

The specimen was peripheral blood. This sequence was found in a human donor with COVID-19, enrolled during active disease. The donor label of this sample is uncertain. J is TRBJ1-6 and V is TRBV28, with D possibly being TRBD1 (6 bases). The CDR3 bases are TGTGCCAGCAGTTCACTCGGGACAATTTCACCCCTCCACTTT. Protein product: CASSSLGTISPLHF.